Listed here are 25 T cell receptor beta chains from one sample, sequenced in a study of blood T cell repertoires in COVID-19 (TCRdb year 2020). Library prep was done by the immunoSEQ multiplex PCR assay. Drawn from immuneACCESS, this table holds only the in-frame rearrangements with V and J called that TCRdb kept. Clones are partly lost; checked studies trace under half to an unresolved V gene and leave the rest unexplained. Present in this sample are tens of thousands of clones, 80% to 90% of which were seen just once. The top ten hold more than 11% of the sample. The sample consisted of peripheral blood. The receptors shown here come from a man between 70 and 80 years old with active or convalescent COVID-19.

CDR3 sequence: CASSLVRVNLGYTF. CDR3 nucleotides: TGTGCCAGCAGCTTGGTCCGAGTAAATCTTGGCTACACCTTC. V and J are TRBV5-8 and TRBJ1-2; D is uncertain. Trimming removed 0 bases from V and 7 bases from J, with 13 bases in between. Germline CDR1 and CDR2: SGHTS and YDEGEE. The CDR3 length is 14 residues. The whole variable domain, remainder taken from reference TRBV5-8 and TRBJ1-2, is EAGVTQSPTHLIKTRGQQATLRCSPISGHTSVYWYQQALGLGLQFLLWYDEGEERNRGNFPPRFSGRQFPNYSSELNVNALELEDSALYLCASSLVRVNLGYTFGSGTRLTVV.

The chain uses TRBV5-1 and TRBJ1-2; perhaps TRBD1 as D (6 bases). The CDR3 is 15 residues long. Looked up from germline, CDR1 is SGHRS and CDR2 is YFSETQ. Between the trimmed V and J ends, which lost 4 bases and 8 bases, there was a span of 21 bases. CDR3 loop: CASSTPTGSAPGYTF. The CDR3 nucleotides are TGCGCCAGCAGCACACCGACAGGAAGTGCTCCAGGCTACACCTTC.

This clone was observed once. V is TRBV29-1 and J is TRBJ2-1; 7 nucleotides match TRBD2. This CDR3 is built from 14 residues. Germline V gene data show CDR1 as SQVTM and CDR2 as ANQGSEA. The trim removed 4 bases at V and 10 bases at J, leaving 13 bases unmatched. Here the CDR3 DNA reads TGCAGCGTTGGGTCGAGCGGGATATACAGCGAGCAGTTCTTC. Translated: CSVGSSGIYSEQFF.

The CDR3 region has the DNA TGTGCCAGTAGAAGGACAGGGGGCACTGAAGCTTTCTTT. This codes for CASRRTGGTEAFF. The chain recombines TRBV19 with TRBJ1-1, with 10 bases fitting TRBD1. V lost 6 bases, J lost 4 bases, and 2 bases stayed unmatched. The CDR3 is 13 amino acids. Germline CDR1 and CDR2: LNHDA and SQIVND (reference sequence).

J is TRBJ2-2 and V is TRBV18; maybe TRBD1 (6 bases). The germline gives CDR1 KGHSH, CDR2 LQKENI. The CDR3 is made up of 13 amino acids. V lost 1 base and J lost 6, with 6 bases in between. CDR3 bases: TGTGCCAGCTCACCACAGGGGGCCGGGGAGCTGTTTTTT. Translated, it gives CASSPQGAGELFF.

This chain uses TRBV2 with TRBJ1-2; unclear D gene. Germline V lookup: CDR1 SNHLY, CDR2 FYNNEI. V lost 2 bases and J lost 8, with 15 bases in between. The CDR3 is 14 amino acids. The CDR3 nucleotides are TGTGCCAGCAGTGAAAGCAGCCCTGCCAGGGGCTACACCTTC. Encoded protein: CASSESSPARGYTF.

V usage is TRBV11-1 and J usage is TRBJ2-3; the D gene is possibly TRBD1 (5 bases). Trimming left V 4 bases short and J 4 bases short, with 9 bases between. Germline V gene lookup returns CDR1 SGHAT and CDR2 FQDESV (reference sequence). The CDR3 has 13 residues. In nucleotides, the CDR3 is TGTGCCAGCAGCTCAGGGTACCCAGATACGCAGTATTTT. It translates to CASSSGYPDTQYF.

J is TRBJ2-1 and V is TRBV7-2, with D uncertain. Germline CDR1 and CDR2: SGHTA and FQGNSA. The V and J ends lost 0 bases and 7 bases respectively, with 4 bases between them. The CDR3 is 12 residues long. CDR3 nucleotide sequence: TGTGCCAGCAGCTTAGCCCAGAATGAGCAGTTCTTC. This codes for CASSLAQNEQFF.

The gene calls are TRBV10-3 and TRBJ2-7; 7 bases map to TRBD2. Looked up from germline, CDR1 is ENHRY and CDR2 is SYGVKD. The CDR3 extends over 16 amino acids. The V gene end was trimmed by 3 bases and the J gene end by 2 bases; junction bases not matched to a gene: 10. The CDR3 here is CAISEVWGGVTYEQYF. CDR3 bases: TGTGCCATCAGTGAAGTCTGGGGGGGTGTTACCTACGAGCAGTACTTC.

This CDR3 reads CAWSPGLAGVNEQYF. DNA for the CDR3: TGTGCCTGGAGTCCGGGACTAGCGGGAGTAAACGAGCAGTACTTC. The chain links TRBV30 to TRBJ2-7; 14 bases line up with TRBD2. The germline gives CDR1 GTSNPN, CDR2 SVGIG (reference sequence). The V segment lost 2 bases and the J segment 5 bases; nucleotides outside the gene matches: 5. The CDR3 consists of 15 residues. Based on the CDR3 plus reference TRBV30 and TRBJ2-7, the full variable domain is SQTIHQWPATLVQPVGSPLSLECTVEGTSNPNLYWYRQAAGRGLQLLFYSVGIGQISSEVPQNLSASRPQDRQFILSSKKLLLSDSGFYLCAWSPGLAGVNEQYFGPGTRLTVT.

This chain joins TRBV28 and TRBJ2-7, with D hard to call. The CDR3 runs 14 residues. In germline, CDR1 is MDHEN, CDR2 SYDVKM. Trimming shortened V by 3 bases and J by 2 bases, and 11 bases separated the two germline ends. Written as DNA, the CDR3 is TGTGCCAGCAGTTTTTCAGGCAGAACCTACGAGCAGTACTTC. Translating it yields CASSFSGRTYEQYF.

The chain couples TRBV5-5 to TRBJ1-2, with 9 bases fitting TRBD1. Germline V gives CDR1 SGHKS, CDR2 YYEKEE (reference sequence). The ends lost 4 bases at V and 7 bases at J; junction bases unmatched: 8. The CDR3 runs to 14 residues. Here the CDR3 DNA reads TGTGCCAGCAGCCCCTGGACAGGGGTCCTTGGCTACACCTTC. It specifies CASSPWTGVLGYTF.

This chain uses TRBV6-6 with TRBJ2-7, with a weak D call TRBD1 (6 bases). Germline CDR1 is MNHNY and CDR2 is SVGAGI (reference sequence). The CDR3 runs to 14 residues. Trimming took 7 bases from V and 5 from J, leaving 18 bases between them. The CDR3 nucleotides are TGTGCCAGCACCCAGCGAACAGGGTCCCACGAGCAGTACTTC. Translating it yields CASTQRTGSHEQYF.

The rearrangement links TRBV5-8 to TRBJ2-7; D is possibly TRBD2 (6 bases). The germline V and J ends were trimmed by 3 bases and 6 bases, with 13 bases remaining between them. The CDR3 loop spans 13 amino acids. Germline assignment: CDR1 SGHTS and CDR2 YDEGEE. Here the CDR3 reads CASSSGTGPEQYF. CDR3 bases: TGTGCCAGCAGCTCCGGGACTGGACCCGAGCAGTACTTC.

The chain recombines TRBV29-1 with TRBJ2-2; TRBD2 matches 7 bases. Looked up from germline, CDR1 is SQVTM and CDR2 is ANQGSEA. This CDR3 has 13 residues. Losses at the gene ends were 6 bases for V and 0 bases for J; bases not matched to a gene: 1. DNA for the CDR3: TGCAGCGTCGGGACTACGAACACCGGGGAGCTGTTTTTT. It specifies CSVGTTNTGELFF.

This clone is a singleton in its sample. The chain employs TRBV9 and TRBJ2-5, with a tentative D call TRBD1 (6 bases). Germline V gives CDR1 SGDLS, CDR2 YYNGEE. There are 15 residues in the CDR3. The V end lost 0 bases, the J end lost 5 bases, and 14 bases lay between the germline ends. CDR3 DNA sequence: TGTGCCAGCAGCGTAGGGACCCAGGGGTCGGAGACCCAGTACTTC. It specifies CASSVGTQGSETQYF.

Here the CDR3 DNA reads TGTGCCAGCAGCTTAGTTCCGGGAGGGCCGAACACCGGGGAGCTGTTTTTT. This codes for CASSLVPGGPNTGELFF. The V and J genes are TRBV11-2 and TRBJ2-2; 8 nucleotides agree with TRBD2. Germline values: CDR1 SGHAT, CDR2 FQNNGV. The CDR3 loop spans 17 amino acids. The J segment lost 0 bases and the V segment lost 1 base, leaving 4 bases of the junction unmatched.

This rearrangement joins TRBV7-9 to TRBJ1-4, with TRBD1 matching 8 bases. The trim removed 4 bases at V and 5 bases at J, leaving 3 bases unmatched. CDR3 length equals 14 residues. Germline V gives CDR1 SEHNR, CDR2 FQNEAQ (reference sequence). CDR3 sequence (DNA): TGTGCCAGCAGCTCCCGGGACAGGAATGAAAAACTGTTTTTT. Its translation is CASSSRDRNEKLFF.

The chain links TRBV19 to TRBJ1-1; 8 positions agree with TRBD1. This CDR3 has 14 amino acids. Germline V gene sequence: CDR1 LNHDA, CDR2 SQIVND (reference sequence). The junction had 4 bases not matched to a gene; V was cut back by 7 bases and J by 0 bases. As DNA, the CDR3 is TGTGCCAGTATAAACAGGGGGATGAACACTGAAGCTTTCTTT. It yields the protein CASINRGMNTEAFF.

This clone showed up just once. V is TRBV11-2 and J is TRBJ1-4; D is possibly TRBD1 (6 bases). This CDR3 spans 14 amino acids. Deletions cut 6 bases from V and 4 bases from J, with 12 bases between. Germline CDR1 is SGHAT and CDR2 is FQNNGV. The CDR3: CASSRQVNNEKLFF. As DNA, the CDR3 is TGTGCCAGCAGTCGACAGGTGAATAATGAAAAACTGTTTTTT.

The chain employs TRBV7-9 and TRBJ2-1, with 8 bases matching TRBD2. Looked up from germline, CDR1 is SEHNR and CDR2 is FQNEAQ (reference sequence). This CDR3 has 18 amino acids. V dropped 5 bases and J dropped 0; count of bases not matched to a gene: 12. Here the CDR3 DNA reads TGTGCCAGCAGCCCCCCCCCGGGCGGGAGGTACTCCTACAATGAGCAGTTCTTC. Its protein product is CASSPPPGGRYSYNEQFF.

The rearrangement uses TRBV9 and TRBJ1-2; possible D gene TRBD1, 5 bases. The CDR3 totals 16 residues. The germline V gene encodes CDR1 SGDLS and CDR2 YYNGEE. V was pared by 0 bases and J by 3 bases, with 15 bases between. The DNA for the CDR3 is TGTGCCAGCAGCGTAGAACCAGGCCTAGGGGACTATGGCTACACCTTC. Its protein product is CASSVEPGLGDYGYTF.

The chain has TRBV30 and TRBJ2-3; a weak D match, TRBD2 (6 bases). The CDR3 contains 15 residues. V lost 1 base to trimming and J lost 2 bases, with 13 bases between them. The germline V gene encodes CDR1 GTSNPN and CDR2 SVGIG (reference sequence). The CDR3 reads CAWSAIAELTDTQYF. For the CDR3, the DNA is TGTGCCTGGAGTGCAATAGCGGAACTCACAGATACGCAGTATTTT.

This rearrangement joins TRBV5-3 to TRBJ1-1; D possibly corresponds to TRBD1 (6 bases). TRBV5-3 is an ORF, and what it does is uncertain. The CDR3 has 13 amino acids. Trimming cost V 5 bases and J 8 bases, with 16 bases left between them. The CDR3 here is CARRLQQGHEAFF. For the CDR3, the DNA is TGTGCCAGAAGACTGCAACAGGGTCACGAAGCTTTCTTT.

This chain joins TRBV7-2 and TRBJ1-3; no reliable D call. The CDR3 extends over 17 amino acids. V dropped 4 bases and J dropped 0 bases, with 16 bases sitting between them. The V gene's germline CDR1 is SGHTA and CDR2 FQGNSA. The CDR3 DNA reads TGTGCCAGCAGCTCTCCCTTGGGCACAAGCTCTGGAAACACCATATATTTT. Translating it yields CASSSPLGTSSGNTIYF.